This TCR beta chain was observed in a study of long-term antiretroviral therapy in people with HIV (dated by TCRdb to between 2021 and 2023). With respect to the entire study: The earliest samples were collected roughly a decade before the 2015 WHO recommendation for immediate ART, at a time when ART was usually postponed until CD4 counts fell. The cohort contributed roughly 190 cryopreserved PBMC samples from 30 adults with confirmed HIV infection, collected serially over a mean of approximately six years (range 1-12). This retrospective serial study examined whether starting ART and sustained HIV suppression were associated with changes in the composition and diversity of the TRB repertoire in peripheral blood. Test extractions of a monoclonal T-cell line alongside fewer than 40 polyclonal samples showed no cross-contamination during QIAcube processing. Among the 30 or so participants with HIV, more than ten were female.

The immunoSEQ hsTCRB v3.0 assay was used at survey level resolution to sequence the TRB variable region. TRB sequencing targeted a depth of roughly 35,000-55,000 T-cell genomes per sample. Pooled TRB libraries were sequenced on an Illumina MiSeq with a v3 150-cycle kit. Concerning the study's data processing: Repertoire analysis was run in R within a reproducible Nextflow workflow that covered QC, data transformation and analysis. LymphoSeq2, an R package for exploring AIRR-Seq data, was used to implement custom analyses. Several samples that produced fewer than 5000 total TRB sequences were removed, so approximately 170 HIV repertoires were analyzed. Of the roughly 180 retained HIV repertoires, 55 to 60 were collected before and 120 to 130 after ART initiation. Repertoires were downsampled to 5000 TRB nucleotide sequences, with summary statistics averaged over 100 downsampling iterations. The analysis kept only TRB sequences whose CDR3 regions were at least seven amino acids long. Two measures captured diversity: a Shannon entropy-derived clonality score and the Gini coefficient. Repertoire networks linked the top 5000 CDR3 amino acid sequences whenever two sequences differed by an edit distance of one. For TRB CDR3 amino acid sequences, antigen specificity groups and MHC restriction were predicted with GLIPH2. To flag known associations with CMV, EBV, HIV or tissue antigens, CDR3 amino acid sequences were compared against VDJdb and McPAS-TCR. Pre-ART, post-ART and control groups were compared with Wilcoxon signed-rank tests and Holm-Bonferroni correction. Held by TCRdb, this immuneACCESS table contains in-frame sequences only and omits some clones. Under half of the omission traces to an unresolved V gene where checked; the cause of the rest is unknown. V and J calls and clone size follow that table, whereas D and trimming were derived from the DNA. Present in this sample are 15,000 or so clones, around 88% of which were seen just once. The ten largest clones take up around 15% of the sample.

The germline V gene sets CDR1 to SGHTA and CDR2 to FQGNSA. Including cysteine and phenylalanine, the CDR3 has 15 amino acids. CDR3 DNA is the only sequence kept; it has 45 bases, read in frame from the first base. The V and J ends are trimmed by 3 bases and 0 bases, leaving 9 bases between them. What the work shows at the level of the full study, not this receptor alone: Inferences about post-ART repertoire changes are limited because no data were available on ART adherence, viral resistance or therapy changes. The repertoire was dominated across all time points by expanded TRB clones identified before ART initiation, although this dominance was seen to fluctuate and to decrease in many PLHIV after ART. CDR3 length ranges in HIV repertoires were narrower than in controls, and network structure suggested an antigen-experienced repertoire with only a slight naive shift after ART. A significant increase in TRB diversity was found to be associated with ART initiation, although TRB diversity was observed to remain significantly below that of transplant donor controls even after long-term ART. Since PBMC availability was limited, sequencing covered only the TCR beta chain, with no alpha chain pairing. Unsorted PBMC were profiled instead of sorted CD4+ and CD8+ T cells because pre-ART samples had limited cell numbers. The samples were dated from about 2004 to 2017, and the ART regimens that were used may be less effective than current ART regimens.

To be included, a participant needed at least one PBMC sample from before ART initiation plus at least two post-ART samples. Every participant with HIV received treatment in the United States of America. Cryopreserved samples of about 0.95-11 million PBMC were thawed and washed before DNA extraction. At the time of the earliest PBMC sample, participants with HIV were aged between about 23 and 55 years. PBMC samples from each participant spanned 1-4 timepoints before ART initiation and 2-8 timepoints after ART initiation, with a median of 7 samples. For every participant, serial HIV viral load, CD4+ T-cell count, ART history and demographic data were obtained. A Qiagen kit on a QIAcube was used to extract genomic DNA from unsorted PBMC, with samples processed in batches of 12. Points on this clone: Its antigen remains undetermined. There are no base qualities to consult, and no much larger clone falls within one base.

This TCR came from a woman aged 30 to 39 with HIV. The chain was built from TRBV7-2 and TRBJ2-1; TRBD2 is a weak D gene call, 5 bases matching. The sample in question was unsorted PBMCs, obtained 2.3 to 2.4 years before starting antiretroviral therapy. The nucleotide sequence reads as follows: TGTGCCAGCAGCTTGGAGGCACTCTCCTACAATGAGCAGTTCTTC. The translation is CASSLEALSYNEQFF.